The 10 T cell receptor beta chains reported below all come from one sample, sequenced in a study of blood T cell repertoires in COVID-19. The repertoire was sequenced with immunoSEQ multiplex PCR; TCRdb's copy has only in-frame clones and lacks some. The table records some 150,000 clones, around nine tenths of them present only once. Sequencing was done on a sample of peripheral blood. The origin of the receptors is a woman in her forties or fifties with active or convalescent COVID-19.

This rearrangement joins TRBV9 to TRBJ1-1; a weak D match, TRBD1 (6 bases). The CDR3 is 13 amino acids. Trimming left V 4 bases short and J 9 bases short, with 16 bases between. Per the germline V gene, CDR1 is SGDLS and CDR2 is YYNGEE. The CDR3 loop reads CASSPGVIPKAFF. CDR3 bases: TGTGCCAGCAGCCCAGGGGTAATCCCTAAAGCTTTCTTT.

This clone was detected once. V usage is TRBV7-3 and J usage is TRBJ2-2; 7 bases line up with TRBD1. The CDR3 is 14 amino acids. V trimming: 10 bases; J trimming: 0 bases; junction bases outside the gene matches: 5. Per the germline V gene, CDR1 is SGHTA and CDR2 is FQGTGA. The CDR3 here is CATGGQANTGELFF. In DNA, the CDR3 is TGTGCCACGGGTGGACAGGCGAACACCGGGGAGCTGTTTTTT.

The chain carries TRBV7-9 and TRBJ1-1; 7 bases line up with TRBD1. CDR3 length equals 13 residues. Germline V gene data show CDR1 as SEHNR and CDR2 as FQNEAQ (reference sequence). V shed 3 bases, J shed 8 bases, and the junction held 6 bases outside the gene matches. The CDR3 reads CASSLRGLWEAFF. The DNA for the CDR3 is TGTGCCAGCAGCTTGAGGGGGCTATGGGAAGCTTTCTTT.

This chain uses TRBV12-3 or TRBV12-4 with TRBJ2-5, with D unclear. This CDR3 is built from 13 residues. V was shortened by 1 base and J by 3 bases, with 6 bases between the two germline ends. CDR3 DNA sequence: TGTGCCAGCAGTTTAGGGCCCAAAGAGACCCAGTACTTC. Protein sequence: CASSLGPKETQYF.

The J gene is TRBJ1-5, the V gene TRBV12-5; D gene uncertain. The V gene lost 4 bases and the J gene lost 0 bases, with 10 bases spanning the gap. CDR1 LGHNT and CDR2 FRNRAP come from the germline V gene. This CDR3 has 15 residues. The CDR3 here is CASGSEAYSNQPQHF. The CDR3 DNA sequence: TGTGCTAGTGGTTCCGAAGCTTATAGCAATCAGCCCCAGCATTTT.

This clone was seen more than once but under ten times. The chain combines TRBV27 with TRBJ2-1; 12 bases are a match to TRBD2. CDR3 length: 15 amino acids. Germline V gives CDR1 MNHEY, CDR2 SMNVEV (reference sequence). V trimming: 4 bases; J trimming: 4 bases; junction bases outside the gene matches: 2. As DNA, the CDR3 is TGTGCCAGCAGTTCACTAGCGGGAGGTTACAATGAGCAGTTCTTC. Amino acids: CASSSLAGGYNEQFF.

The chain couples TRBV24-1 to TRBJ2-1; a weak D match, TRBD1 (6 bases). The V gene lost 1 base and the J gene lost 6 bases, with 15 bases spanning the gap. CDR1 KGHDR and CDR2 SFDVKD come from the germline V gene. The CDR3 is 16 amino acids. CDR3 sequence: CATSDFRARGFNEQFF. The CDR3 nucleotides are TGTGCCACCAGTGATTTCCGAGCCAGGGGCTTCAATGAGCAGTTCTTC.

The J gene is TRBJ2-7, the V gene TRBV19, with TRBD1 as a possible D gene (5 bases). Germline values: CDR1 LNHDA, CDR2 SQIVND (reference sequence). Trimming removed 5 bases from V and 5 bases from J, with 13 bases in between. The CDR3 has 13 amino acids. The CDR3 region is CASSSHRFDEQYF. The CDR3 DNA is TGTGCCAGTAGTTCCCACAGGTTTGACGAGCAGTACTTC.

CDR3 sequence: CASSRPPEGEQYF. CDR3 nucleotides: TGTGCCAGCAGTCGCCCCCCAGAGGGCGAGCAGTACTTC. J is TRBJ2-7 and V is TRBV7-9; weak D call: TRBD2 (5 bases). CDR1 and CDR2 from the germline V gene are SEHNR and FQNEAQ (reference sequence). The CDR3 length is 13 residues. The V gene lost 6 bases and the J gene lost 6 bases, with 15 bases spanning the gap.

This sequence joins TRBV11-2 and TRBJ1-1, with D uncertain. The V end lost 1 base, the J end lost 7 bases, and 7 bases lay between the germline ends. This CDR3 is 12 amino acids long. The germline gives CDR1 SGHAT, CDR2 FQNNGV. The CDR3 DNA reads as TGTGCCAGCAGCTTAGGGCAGGTTGAAGCTTTCTTT. Amino acid sequence: CASSLGQVEAFF.